This TCR beta chain emerged from a study of blood T cells in healthy people across ages. This clonotype was seen just once. The CDR3 consists of 15 residues. Germline CDR1 and CDR2: MDHEN and SYDVKM. Germline trimming cut 4 bases from V and 2 bases from J; bases unmatched to any gene: 4. For the second PCR, which ran for roughly 6 to 11 cycles, a sample-barcoded 5' primer and a J-beta primer mix were used. TCRdb processed the 5' RACE reads anew with MiXCR; each CDR3 protein has one entry. The sample has just under 750,000 distinct CDR3 sequences; approximately 22% are singletons. The sequencing input was blood. This chain uses TRBV28 with TRBJ2-3; 9 bases agree with TRBD1. This clonotype was sampled from a man between 65 and 79 years old in good health. The CDR3 DNA reads as TGTGCCAGCAGTTCACAGGGGGCAACCACAGATACGCAGTATTTT. Amino acid sequence: CASSSQGATTDTQYF.